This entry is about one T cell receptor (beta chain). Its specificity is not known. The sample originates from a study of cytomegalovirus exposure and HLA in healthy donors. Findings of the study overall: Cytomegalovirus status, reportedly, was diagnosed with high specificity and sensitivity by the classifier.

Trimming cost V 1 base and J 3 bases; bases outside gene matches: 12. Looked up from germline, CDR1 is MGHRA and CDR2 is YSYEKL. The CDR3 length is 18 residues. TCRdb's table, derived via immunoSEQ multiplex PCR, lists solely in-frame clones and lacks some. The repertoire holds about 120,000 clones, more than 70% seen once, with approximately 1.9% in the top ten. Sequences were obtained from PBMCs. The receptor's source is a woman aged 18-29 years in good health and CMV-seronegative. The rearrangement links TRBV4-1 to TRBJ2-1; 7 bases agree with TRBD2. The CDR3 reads CASSQAPGGAGLYNEQFF. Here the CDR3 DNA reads TGCGCCAGCAGCCAAGCCCCGGGGGGAGCGGGCCTCTACAATGAGCAGTTCTTC.